A single sample is the source of the 8 T cell receptor beta chains below, sequenced in a study of blood T cells in healthy people across ages. Combining a sample-barcoded 5' primer with a J-beta primer mix, a second PCR ran for about 6 to 11 cycles. TCRdb itself ran the 5' RACE reads through MiXCR, one entry per CDR3 protein. The sample has hundreds of thousands of distinct CDR3 sequences; under 80% are singletons. Sequencing was carried out using blood. Receptor source: a man aged 25-45 years in good health.

This chain joins TRBV20-1 and TRBJ2-3; possible D gene TRBD1, 5 bases. The V gene's germline CDR1 is DFQATT and CDR2 SNEGSKA (reference sequence). The CDR3 is 14 amino acids. V lost 2 bases, J lost 4 bases, and 13 bases lay in between. The CDR3 DNA is TGCAGTGCTAGAAAACCCCAGGGTTCAGATACGCAGTATTTT. This sequence encodes CSARKPQGSDTQYF.

This clonotype was detected only once. V gene TRBV7-2 combines with J gene TRBJ2-5; unclear D gene. The J call may not be correct, given that the DNA end is closer to TRBJ2-7. CDR3 length: 14 amino acids. Germline CDR1 reads SGHTA; CDR2 reads FQGNSA. CDR3 DNA sequence: TGTGCCAGCAGCTTAGCGACCGATAGCTACGAGCAGTACTTC. Translated, it gives CASSLATDSYEQYF.

The J gene is TRBJ2-3, the V gene TRBV4-2; 9 bases match TRBD1. This CDR3 comprises 16 residues. Germline V gene lookup returns CDR1 LGHNA and CDR2 YNFKEQ. V shed 2 bases and J 2 bases; nucleotides not matched to a gene: 5. CDR3 DNA: TGTGCCAGCAGCCAACCGGGACAGGGATCCACAGATACGCAGTATTTT. Translated: CASSQPGQGSTDTQYF.

The gene calls are TRBV6-6 and TRBJ2-3, with D perhaps being TRBD1 or TRBD2 (6 bases each). With 6 bases removed from V and 1 base from J, the gap between germline ends came to 20 bases. CDR1 is MNHNY, CDR2 SVGAGI, per germline (reference sequence). The CDR3 has 17 amino acids. CDR3 residues: CASSPARGARGTDTQYF. The CDR3 DNA reads as TGTGCCAGCAGCCCCGCGAGGGGGGCTCGGGGCACAGATACGCAGTATTTT.

The rearrangement links TRBV6-1 to TRBJ1-1; D might be TRBD1 (5 bases). The germline CDR1 and CDR2 sequences are MNHNS and SASEGT. Trimming shortened V by 2 bases and J by 4 bases, and 14 bases separated the two germline ends. CDR3 length equals 15 residues. The DNA of the CDR3 is TGTGCCAGCAGTGAAAATGGGGCAGTGGGCACTGAAGCTTTCTTT. It is translated as CASSENGAVGTEAFF.

The V call is TRBV20-1, the J call TRBJ2-1; no clear D. The CDR3 totals 15 residues. Germline V gives CDR1 DFQATT, CDR2 SNEGSKA (reference sequence). Between the trimmed V and J ends, which lost 0 bases and 6 bases, there was a span of 15 bases. In DNA, the CDR3 is TGCAGTGCTAGAGATTTGGTAGTATACTCCAATGAGCAGTTCTTC. Encoded protein: CSARDLVVYSNEQFF.

In this sample, this clonotype turned up a few times. The V call is TRBV7-2, the J call TRBJ2-5, with 9 bases identical to TRBD2. The CDR3 covers 17 residues. Germline CDR1 is SGHTA and CDR2 is FQGNSA. V shed 3 bases, J shed 0 bases, and the junction held 8 bases outside the gene matches. DNA for the CDR3: TGTGCCAGCAGCTTCTGGCGGGGGGGCGGTAACCAAGAGACCCAGTACTTC. It yields the protein CASSFWRGGGNQETQYF.

The rearrangement uses TRBV7-3 and TRBJ2-1; 11 bases match TRBD2. Losses at the gene ends were 3 bases for V and 8 bases for J; bases not matched to a gene: 9. The CDR3 is made up of 16 amino acids. Germline V lookup: CDR1 SGHTA, CDR2 FQGTGA. DNA for the CDR3: TGTGCCAGCAGCTTCTTAGCGGGGGGGCCGTGGGATGAGCAGTTCTTC. Its protein is CASSFLAGGPWDEQFF.